A single sample gave rise to the 24 T cell receptor beta chains below, sequenced in a study of T cells after posttransplantation cyclophosphamide. Libraries were prepared by immunoSEQ multiplex PCR; TCRdb keeps only in-frame clonotypes and omits some of them. The sample includes about 7,300 clones, about 90% seen only once; the top ten take around 4%. The sample consisted of CD4+ T cells sorted from blood. Receptor source: a woman aged 45 to 65 in good health and a related stem cell transplant donor.

The gene calls are TRBV7-9 and TRBJ2-5, with 8 nucleotides matching TRBD1. This CDR3 contains 15 residues. The germline V gene encodes CDR1 SEHNR and CDR2 FQNEAQ (reference sequence). Trimming took 1 base from V and 2 from J; bases not matched to a gene: 3. The CDR3 here is CASSLVRDRQETQYF. The CDR3 DNA follows: TGTGCCAGCAGCTTAGTCCGGGACAGGCAAGAGACCCAGTACTTC.

The J gene is TRBJ2-7, the V gene TRBV7-2; D is perhaps TRBD1 (5 bases). The CDR3 is 16 residues long. V lost 3 bases and J 2 bases, leaving 17 bases between the germline ends. Germline V lookup: CDR1 SGHTA, CDR2 FQGNSA. The CDR3 loop reads CASSFLGSGITYEQYF. Here the CDR3 DNA reads TGTGCCAGCAGCTTTCTCGGATCAGGGATAACCTACGAGCAGTACTTC.

This clone has just one count. DNA of the CDR3: TGTGCCAGCAGTGAAGTTGGGGCGGACGGGGGGACGCAGTATTTT. Protein sequence: CASSEVGADGGTQYF. V usage is TRBV6-1 and J usage is TRBJ2-3, with TRBD2 identical over 7 bases. Germline CDR1 is MNHNS and CDR2 is SASEGT. V trimming: 1 base; J trimming: 9 bases; junction bases outside the gene matches: 10. CDR3 length: 15 residues.

Note on this clone: This same CDR3 is encoded by further DNA sequences in the sample. This chain links TRBV11-2 with TRBJ1-2; the D gene is possibly TRBD1 (5 bases). Germline loops: CDR1 SGHAT, CDR2 FQNNGV. CDR3 size: 8 residues. V lost 11 bases and J lost 8, with 6 bases in between. Written as DNA, the CDR3 is TGTGCCGCAGGGGGCTACACCTTC. Translation: CAAGGYTF.

This rearrangement joins TRBV7-4 to TRBJ2-7, with 7 bases lining up with TRBD2. Germline CDR1 is SGHVT and CDR2 is SQSDAQ. After removal of 4 bases from V and 1 base from J, the junction contained 4 bases not matched to a gene. The CDR3 runs 14 residues. The CDR3 coding sequence is TGTGCCAGCAGCTCGACTAGCCCATCCTACGAGCAGTACTTC. Translating gives CASSSTSPSYEQYF.

The chain joins TRBV6-1 to TRBJ2-7; TRBD1 matches at 10 bases. This CDR3 is built from 15 residues. Germline V lookup: CDR1 MNHNS, CDR2 SASEGT. Trimming at V came to 5 bases and at J to 5 bases, leaving 9 bases not matched to a gene. The CDR3 DNA reads as TGTGCCAGCAGTCGACAGGGGGCGATGTTTGACGAGCAGTACTTC. Amino acids: CASSRQGAMFDEQYF.

The chain couples TRBV10-3 to TRBJ2-1, with 10 bases matching TRBD2. The CDR3 is 17 amino acids. The junction had 9 bases not matched to a gene; V was cut back by 1 base and J by 6 bases. Germline lookup yields CDR1 ENHRY and CDR2 SYGVKD. In nucleotides, the CDR3 is TGTGCCATCAGTGAGTACCTAAGCGGGGGGGCTTCCAATGAGCAGTTCTTC. Its protein is CAISEYLSGGASNEQFF.

This chain connects TRBV5-1 to TRBJ2-3; 9 positions match TRBD2. Germline V CDR1 and CDR2: SGHRS, YFSETQ. CDR3 length: 16 residues. Losses at the gene ends were 2 bases for V and 4 bases for J; bases not matched to a gene: 8. The DNA for the CDR3 is TGCGCCAGCAGCTTAGCGACTAGCGGTGATGCAGATACGCAGTATTTT. It specifies CASSLATSGDADTQYF.

The chain links TRBV5-1 to TRBJ2-3, with TRBD2 matching 10 bases. V shed 0 bases and J 3 bases; nucleotides not matched to a gene: 1. The CDR3 totals 15 residues. The germline gives CDR1 SGHRS, CDR2 YFSETQ. The CDR3 sequence is CASSLASGGTDTQYF. As DNA, the CDR3 is TGCGCCAGCAGCTTGGCTAGCGGGGGAACAGATACGCAGTATTTT.

This clone occurred once. The genes are TRBV7-2 and TRBJ1-2, with 9 bases aligning to TRBD1. The CDR3 runs to 18 residues. The V gene end was trimmed by 5 bases and the J gene end by 4 bases; junction bases not matched to a gene: 17. Germline-derived CDR1 and CDR2 are SGHTA and FQGNSA. The CDR3 is CASSPSKNRGQGSYGYTF. CDR3 sequence (DNA): TGTGCCAGCAGCCCCTCTAAAAACCGGGGACAGGGTTCCTATGGCTACACCTTC.

The chain combines TRBV5-1 with TRBJ1-2; 8 bases line up with TRBD1. Trimming at V came to 0 bases and at J to 4 bases, leaving 11 bases not matched to a gene. CDR1 is SGHRS and CDR2 is YFSETQ in the germline V gene. The CDR3 has 17 residues. The CDR3 DNA reads as TGCGCCAGCAGCTTGGGGACGACAGGGGAGTACCTCTATGGCTACACCTTC. Encoded protein: CASSLGTTGEYLYGYTF.

This sequence joins TRBV7-8 and TRBJ2-5; D gene unclear. CDR1 SGHVS and CDR2 FQNEAQ come from the germline V gene. Trimming pared 4 bases from V and 5 bases from J, leaving 5 bases between. The CDR3 loop spans 11 amino acids. The CDR3, as DNA: TGTGCCAGCAGCTCTGTGGAGACCCAGTACTTC. This gives the protein CASSSVETQYF.

The CDR3 DNA follows: TGCGCCAGCAGCTTTGAGACAGGGGGCTTCGGTTCACCCCTCCACTTT. Translation gives CASSFETGGFGSPLHF. V usage is TRBV5-1 and J usage is TRBJ1-6; 10 bases agree with TRBD1. Trimming removed 2 bases from V and 9 bases from J; junction bases left unmatched: 8. The CDR3 extends over 16 amino acids. CDR1 is SGHRS and CDR2 is YFSETQ in the germline V gene.

This clone was counted a single time. CDR3 region: CASSFGVMNTEAFF. CDR3 nucleotide sequence: TGTGCCAGCAGCTTCGGGGTGATGAACACTGAAGCTTTCTTT. The chain is built from TRBV7-2 and TRBJ1-1, with D uncertain. Germline V CDR1 and CDR2: SGHTA, FQGNSA. CDR3 size: 14 residues. V dropped 3 bases and J dropped 0 bases, with 8 bases sitting between them. Variable domain in full (rest from reference TRBV7-2 and TRBJ1-1): GAGVSQSPSNKVTEKGKDVELRCDPISGHTALYWYRQSLGQGLEFLIYFQGNSAPDKSGLPSDRFSAERTGGSVSTLTIQRTQQEDSAVYLCASSFGVMNTEAFFGQGTRLTVV.

The V call is TRBV6-1, the J call TRBJ2-5, with TRBD2 matching 12 bases. Germline CDR1 is MNHNS and CDR2 is SASEGT. The trim removed 7 bases at V and 0 bases at J, leaving 3 bases unmatched. The CDR3 loop spans 15 amino acids. The CDR3 DNA is TGTGCCAGCACCAGACTAGCGGGGGACCAAGAGACCCAGTACTTC. It is translated as CASTRLAGDQETQYF.

Notes on this clone: The conserved phenylalanine or tryptophan normally closing the CDR3 is absent here, so this likely arose from a read error. The rearrangement uses TRBV5-8 and TRBJ2-7; D is ambiguous. CDR3 length equals 11 residues. Germline assignment: CDR1 SGHTS and CDR2 YDEGEE. The CDR3: CGVGLSNEQYS. The DNA for the CDR3 is TGTGGTGTTGGGCTTAGTAACGAGCAGTACTCC.

With regard to this clone: At the DNA level, this CDR3 is encoded by other sequences in the same sample as well. The V and J genes are TRBV19 and TRBJ2-2, with D uncertain. Germline V gives CDR1 LNHDA, CDR2 SQIVND (reference sequence). This CDR3 contains 15 residues. V dropped 0 bases and J dropped 1 base, with 6 bases sitting between them. The CDR3 nucleotides read TGTGCCAGTAGTATAGATCCCTGGAACACCGGGGAGCTGTTTTTT. Translation: CASSIDPWNTGELFF.

The chain has TRBV6-1 and TRBJ1-6, with 9 bases that match TRBD1. Germline CDR1 is MNHNS and CDR2 is SASEGT. The CDR3 extends over 16 amino acids. After removal of 1 base from V and 8 bases from J, the junction contained 6 bases not matched to a gene. The CDR3 DNA sequence: TGTGCCAGCAGTGAAGGGACAGGGGCCGGTTATTCACCCCTCCACTTT. Amino acids: CASSEGTGAGYSPLHF.

V usage is TRBV18 and J usage is TRBJ2-5; tentative D call: TRBD1 (5 bases). The germline V gene encodes CDR1 KGHSH and CDR2 LQKENI. V dropped 2 bases and J dropped 1 base, with 8 bases sitting between them. This CDR3 contains 14 residues. The DNA for the CDR3 is TGTGCCAGCTCACCAAGAAGGGGCCAAGAGACCCAGTACTTC. This encodes CASSPRRGQETQYF.

This clone was seen just once. The chain carries TRBV6-5 and TRBJ2-5; 7 positions match TRBD2. The V and J ends lost 4 bases and 5 bases, in that order; junction bases with no gene match: 7. Germline V gene data show CDR1 as MNHEY and CDR2 as SVGAGI. This CDR3 region has 14 residues. CDR3 sequence: CASSLRLAGETQYF. As DNA, the CDR3 is TGTGCCAGCAGTTTACGACTAGCCGGGGAGACCCAGTACTTC.

The V gene is TRBV6-1, the J gene TRBJ1-2, with TRBD1 matching 8 bases. This CDR3 spans 14 amino acids. CDR1 is MNHNS, CDR2 SASEGT, per germline. V shed 6 bases and J 5 bases; nucleotides not matched to a gene: 8. The CDR3 coding sequence is TGTGCCAGCAGGGTGGACAGGGACAGATATGGCTACACCTTC. It translates to CASRVDRDRYGYTF.

The chain is built from TRBV5-6 and TRBJ1-1, with no clear D. Germline loops: CDR1 SGHDT, CDR2 YYEEEE. This CDR3 has 12 residues. Trimming removed 0 bases from V and 5 bases from J, with 5 bases in between. The CDR3 is CASSLVQTEAFF. CDR3 DNA: TGTGCCAGCAGCTTGGTCCAGACTGAAGCTTTCTTT.

V and J are TRBV28 and TRBJ2-1; 8 bases match TRBD2. CDR1 is MDHEN, CDR2 SYDVKM, per germline. The CDR3 length is 16 residues. Germline trimming cut 2 bases from V and 4 bases from J; bases unmatched to any gene: 7. The DNA of the CDR3 is TGTGCCAGCAGTTTAGCCGGACTAGCCCGGTACAATGAGCAGTTCTTC. It yields the protein CASSLAGLARYNEQFF.

The CDR3 here is CASGRSDGYTF. CDR3 DNA sequence: TGTGCCAGCGGAAGGAGCGATGGCTACACCTTC. The rearrangement uses TRBV2 and TRBJ1-2; D unclear. V was pared by 8 bases and J by 6 bases, with 10 bases between. Per germline, CDR1 SNHLY and CDR2 FYNNEI. The CDR3 extends over 11 amino acids.